Listed below are T cell receptor beta chains from one sample, sequenced in a study of T cell responses to AZD1222 COVID-19 vaccine. The method was immunoSEQ multiplex PCR; TCRdb's version includes in-frame clones alone and lacks a portion of them. The sample holds about 180,000 clones, just under 90% seen once. This specimen was peripheral blood, taken 28 days after the second dose of the MenACWY control vaccine. Source of these receptors: an adult who received the MenACWY meningococcal vaccine as a control. Both conserved end residues are part of each CDR3. Each record gives: V gene, clone size, D gene, CDR3 protein. The D gene is left open where the match is weak. Some rows have no size entry. The others give once, few or many, or a class for an expanded clone.

>TRBV28|.|.
CASSLSGITTSPLHF
>TRBV5-6|.|TRBD1
CASSLGAGGQPQHF
>TRBV18|.|TRBD1
CASSPPLGTADNSPLHF
>TRBV18|.|.
CASSAGYSYEQYF
>TRBV7-6|.|.
CASSLAKGAGWNEQFF
>TRBV2|.|TRBD1
CAILSRDRSLDEQYF
>TRBV6-1|.|TRBD2
CASSDGTSAGYEQYF
>TRBV2|.|TRBD2
CASRKTGPAGGEQYF
>TRBV2|once|.
CASRTLWGKDEQYF
>TRBV25-1|.|.
CASTGAGHNQPQHF
>TRBV18|once|TRBD1
CASSPGTGNEQYF
>TRBV24-1|.|.
CATSDRDNEQFF
>TRBV10-2|.|TRBD1
CASSEVQGEQYF
>TRBV5-6|.|TRBD2
CASSMGLAGGKEQFF
>TRBV5-4|.|.
CASSLAGANTEAFF
>TRBV9|.|.
CASKKGLATNEKLFF
>TRBV7-9|.|.
CASSWGRSGELFF
>TRBV27|.|TRBD1
CASSLLVGQGNYGYTF
>TRBV10-3|.|TRBD2
CAISRLAGNGETQYF
>TRBV5-1|few|.
CASSLLGNTGELFF
>TRBV19|.|.
CASSITLSHRVQRDLNYGYTF
>TRBV30|.|.
CAWSRASQETQYF
>TRBV18|.|.
CASSLNEKLFF
>TRBV19|.|.
CASSIASFDRSYEQYF
>TRBV19|.|.
CASSHNRDYGYTF
>TRBV5-6|.|.
CASSLSANTEAFF
>TRBV7-9|.|.
CASSLRRDGTDTQYF
>TRBV12-3/TRBV12-4|.|.
CASSRMGDTQYF
>TRBV6-1|.|.
CASSEAVGDAGNTIYF
>TRBV27|.|.
CASSLSPGSGYGYTF
>TRBV5-1|.|.
CASSNDVPDTQYF
>TRBV28|.|.
CASSPGRIGGTEAFF
>TRBV6-5|once|.
CASSPEGSQPQHF
>TRBV5-5|once|TRBD2
CASSQTSGRTDTQYF
>TRBV4-3|.|TRBD2
CASSQDRREVRTDTQYF
>TRBV7-2|.|TRBD1
CASSLIRGIQETQYF
>TRBV30|.|.
CASRPEETQYF
>TRBV27|.|.
CASSLGCHF
>TRBV7-8|.|TRBD1
CASSSSLPGQGAQPQHF
>TRBV3-1/TRBV3-2|.|TRBD1
CASSQDERGQSGYTF
>TRBV28|once|TRBD1
CASSPPTGRGATNEKLFF
>TRBV5-1|.|.
CASSSTGSGSYNSPLHF
>TRBV19|.|.
CASTPRDYGYTF
>TRBV10-1|.|TRBD1
CASSRDRGNANTEAFF
>TRBV29-1|.|.
CSVERHQAGYTF